The sequence of this T cell receptor (beta chain) was determined in a study of cytomegalovirus exposure and HLA in healthy donors. General study points: In vitro assays verified that a few CMV-associated chains recognized CMV antigens specifically. One later analysis reportedly identified an Asian-associated ancestry cluster that showed fewer N-insertions than the approximately 710-donor mean.

Trimming pared 6 bases from V and 6 bases from J, leaving 17 bases between. This CDR3 has 15 amino acids. Germline-derived CDR1 and CDR2 are LNHDA and SQIVND (reference sequence). In regard to this clone: Its antigen is still unknown.

PCR primers comprised 60 Vbeta and 13 Jbeta primers. As originally analysed: About 88 million unique TCR beta chains, some 10 million of them shared, were counted by a later analysis. This table comes from immunoSEQ multiplex PCR, and its TCRdb copy is limited to in-frame clones, with some not included. The DNA was the basis for D and trimming; V, J and clone size are from that table. The sample shows 95,000 to 150,000 clones, 75% to 85% of them seen only once. The sequence was obtained from a man aged 45-60 years in good health and CMV-seronegative. The genes are TRBV19 and TRBJ1-4; D unresolved. Sequencing used PBMCs. The CDR3 sequence: CASSRHEGGDEKLFF. DNA of the CDR3: TGTGCCAGTAGCCGACACGAGGGCGGTGATGAAAAACTGTTTTTT.